The next 10 T cell receptor beta chains were all read from a single sample in a study of blood T cell repertoires in COVID-19. Here immunoSEQ multiplex PCR was the method, and the copy in TCRdb shows in-frame clones only, minus some. The sample shows 450,000 to 500,000 clones, approximately 83% of them seen only once. The sample consisted of peripheral blood. These TCRs come from a human donor in a cohort sampled during active COVID-19.

This clone was counted ten times or more. Other DNA sequences in this specimen translate into the identical CDR3. V usage is TRBV19 and J usage is TRBJ1-4; 7 positions match TRBD1. V lost 6 bases and J lost 4; bases outside the gene matches: 5. The CDR3 runs to 14 residues. Germline CDR1 and CDR2: LNHDA and SQIVND (reference sequence). The CDR3 protein is CASSRTGFNEKLFF. Here the CDR3 DNA reads TGTGCCAGTAGCCGGACAGGCTTTAATGAAAAACTGTTTTTT.

This sequence joins TRBV15 and TRBJ2-1, with 7 positions matching TRBD2. Per germline, CDR1 LNHNV and CDR2 YYDKDF (reference sequence). The V and J ends lost 0 bases and 0 bases, in that order; junction bases with no gene match: 2. CDR3 size: 16 residues. DNA for the CDR3: TGTGCCACCAGCAGAGAAAGGACTAGCTCCTACAATGAGCAGTTCTTC. Its protein is CATSRERTSSYNEQFF.

This clone was seen a single time. The gene calls are TRBV27 and TRBJ2-1; the match to TRBD1 covers 12 bases. CDR1 is MNHEY and CDR2 is SMNVEV in the germline V gene (reference sequence). The V and J ends lost 7 bases and 7 bases, in that order; junction bases with no gene match: 11. The CDR3 is 16 residues long. This chain's CDR3 is CASTVPGQGAKNEQFF. CDR3 nucleotide sequence: TGTGCCAGCACCGTACCGGGACAGGGGGCGAAGAATGAGCAGTTCTTC.

The gene calls are TRBV18 and TRBJ2-1, with TRBD1 matching 12 bases. Germline loops: CDR1 KGHSH, CDR2 LQKENI. V shed 5 bases, J shed 7 bases, and the junction held 6 bases outside the gene matches. There are 15 residues in the CDR3. CDR3 sequence: CASSLGTGGENEQFF. The DNA for the CDR3 is TGTGCCAGCTCATTAGGGACAGGGGGCGAAAATGAGCAGTTCTTC.

The chain joins TRBV2 to TRBJ2-3, with D perhaps TRBD2 (5 bases). V lost 6 bases, J lost 6 bases, and 22 bases lay in between. From germline, CDR1 is SNHLY and CDR2 FYNNEI. The length of the CDR3 is 16 residues. As DNA, the CDR3 is TGTGCCAGCAGGAGAGAGACGGGATCGATGTCTGATACGCAGTATTTT. Amino acids: CASRRETGSMSDTQYF.

The genes are TRBV6-5 and TRBJ1-5, with D possibly being TRBD1 (5 bases). The length of the CDR3 is 13 residues. The ends were cut back, 5 bases at V and 2 bases at J, with 7 bases in the middle. Germline V lookup: CDR1 MNHEY, CDR2 SVGAGI. CDR3 sequence reads: CASSKGRNQPQHF. Here the CDR3 DNA reads TGTGCCAGCAGTAAGGGGCGCAATCAGCCCCAGCATTTT.

The chain recombines TRBV6-1 with TRBJ1-4; 8 nucleotides line up with TRBD1. The CDR3 runs to 14 residues. After removal of 2 bases from V and 7 bases from J, the junction contained 3 bases not matched to a gene. The V gene's germline CDR1 is MNHNS and CDR2 SASEGT. This CDR3 reads CASSENRGSEKLFF. DNA of the CDR3: TGTGCCAGCAGTGAAAACAGGGGGAGTGAAAAACTGTTTTTT.

The chain combines TRBV3-1 (or the pseudogene TRBV3-2) with TRBJ2-2; TRBD2 might be the D (6 bases). The V and J ends lost 4 bases and 2 bases respectively, with 14 bases between them. The CDR3 contains 16 residues. The germline gives CDR1 LGHDT, CDR2 YNNKEL (reference sequence). CDR3 in amino acids: CASSRRPGDNTGELFF. The CDR3 DNA follows: TGTGCCAGCAGCCGAAGACCGGGGGATAACACCGGGGAGCTGTTTTTT.

This clone was counted a few times. The chain combines TRBV5-1 with TRBJ1-2; a possible D gene is TRBD1 (6 bases). Trimming stripped 0 bases from V and 2 bases from J, with 8 bases between. This CDR3 is built from 14 residues. Germline-derived CDR1 and CDR2 are SGHRS and YFSETQ. The CDR3 DNA follows: TGCGCCAGCAGCTTGGACAGGGAAAACTATGGCTACACCTTC. Amino acid sequence: CASSLDRENYGYTF.

The rearrangement links TRBV29-1 to TRBJ1-2, with 7 bases fitting TRBD1. The junction had 9 bases not matched to a gene; V was cut back by 7 bases and J by 4 bases. CDR1 and CDR2 (germline): SQVTM, ANQGSEA. The CDR3 totals 13 residues. The DNA for the CDR3 is TGCAGCGCCGGAAACAGGGGTAGCTATGGCTACACCTTC. Translating gives CSAGNRGSYGYTF. Supplemented by reference TRBV29-1 and TRBJ1-2, the full variable domain reads SAVISQKPSRDICQRGTSLTIQCQVDSQVTMMFWYRQQPGQSLTLIATANQGSEATYESGFVIDKFPISRPNLTFSTLTVSNMSPEDSSIYLCSAGNRGSYGYTFGSGTRLTVV.